These 22 T cell receptor beta chains came from one sample sequenced in a study of T cell responses to AZD1222 COVID-19 vaccine. Sequenced by immunoSEQ multiplex PCR; TCRdb stores in-frame clones only, minus some. The data contain around 78,000 clones, 87% of them singletons. This sample comprised peripheral blood, obtained on day 0 of AZD1222 vaccination. Every receptor here comes from an adult in good health.

The V gene is TRBV29-1, the J gene TRBJ2-3; 9 positions match TRBD2. From germline, CDR1 is SQVTM and CDR2 ANQGSEA. The CDR3 length is 17 residues. With 4 bases clipped from V and 2 bases from J, the junction kept 13 bases outside the gene matches. The CDR3 region is CSVGYFATSGTTDTQYF. As DNA, the CDR3 is TGCAGCGTTGGTTATTTCGCGACTAGCGGAACCACAGATACGCAGTATTTT.

The chain joins TRBV12-5 to TRBJ1-4; D is perhaps TRBD1 (6 bases). The germline gives CDR1 LGHNT, CDR2 FRNRAP. This CDR3 region has 13 residues. Trimming removed 9 bases from V and 5 bases from J, with 13 bases in between. The CDR3 region is CASAGHGNEKLFF. The CDR3, as DNA: TGTGCTAGCGCGGGACACGGGAATGAAAAACTGTTTTTT.

The V call is TRBV7-2, the J call TRBJ1-5; D remains ambiguous. Deletions cut 1 base from V and 0 bases from J, with 7 bases between. Germline V lookup: CDR1 SGHTA, CDR2 FQGNSA. The CDR3 spans 15 residues. CDR3 nucleotide sequence: TGTGCCAGCAGCTTAGTCAGTAATAGCAATCAGCCCCAGCATTTT. This codes for CASSLVSNSNQPQHF.

The genes are TRBV27 and TRBJ2-2, with 9 bases aligning to TRBD1. The CDR3 sequence is 14 residues long. Trimming cost V 2 bases and J 8 bases; bases outside gene matches: 3. CDR1 and CDR2 (germline): MNHEY, SMNVEV (reference sequence). In DNA form, the CDR3 reads TGTGCCAGCAGTTTACACAGGGGGCAGGGGGAGCTGTTTTTT. It yields the protein CASSLHRGQGELFF.

The chain has TRBV4-2 and TRBJ1-2; D perhaps matches TRBD1 (6 bases). V lost 0 bases to trimming and J lost 8 bases, with 13 bases between them. The CDR3 loop spans 14 amino acids. Germline assignment: CDR1 LGHNA and CDR2 YNFKEQ. The CDR3 loop reads CASSQERGRSGYTF. DNA of the CDR3: TGTGCCAGCAGCCAAGAGAGGGGGAGGAGCGGCTACACCTTC.

The rearrangement uses TRBV5-1 and TRBJ2-3, with D hard to call. The V gene lost 7 bases and the J gene lost 2 bases, with 14 bases spanning the gap. Looked up from germline, CDR1 is SGHRS and CDR2 is YFSETQ. CDR3 length: 14 amino acids. The CDR3 bases are TGCGCCAGCCAACTTGGCACACACACAGATACGCAGTATTTT. This gives the protein CASQLGTHTDTQYF.

The chain uses TRBV13 and TRBJ1-2; D is undetermined. Germline V gene data show CDR1 as PRHDT and CDR2 as FYEKMQ (reference sequence). The CDR3 is made up of 12 amino acids. Trimming removed 6 bases at V and 4 bases at J, with 9 bases between. In DNA form, the CDR3 reads TGTGCCAGCAGTGACCAGGCCTATGGCTACACCTTC. This translates into CASSDQAYGYTF.

This clone was seen more than once but under ten times. The V gene is TRBV19, the J gene TRBJ1-2; D is unclear. This CDR3 is 15 amino acids long. V was pared by 5 bases and J by 6 bases, with 19 bases between. Germline V gives CDR1 LNHDA, CDR2 SQIVND (reference sequence). Here the CDR3 reads CASSRPLLMENGYTF. The CDR3 bases are TGTGCCAGTAGTCGGCCACTGTTGATGGAGAATGGCTACACCTTC.

V gene TRBV6-6 combines with J gene TRBJ1-4; weak D call: TRBD1 (5 bases). The CDR3 loop spans 15 amino acids. With 4 bases removed from V and 6 bases from J, the gap between germline ends came to 15 bases. Germline CDR1 is MNHNY and CDR2 is SVGAGI (reference sequence). The CDR3 sequence is CASSWGEGKDEKLFF. The DNA of the CDR3 is TGTGCCAGCAGTTGGGGGGAGGGTAAAGATGAAAAACTGTTTTTT.

The rearrangement links TRBV19 to TRBJ1-4, with no clear D. The CDR3 is 14 residues long. Germline V gene sequence: CDR1 LNHDA, CDR2 SQIVND (reference sequence). The ends were cut back, 6 bases at V and 7 bases at J, with 15 bases in the middle. The DNA for the CDR3 is TGTGCCAGTAGAGACCGCGATGTCGGTGAAAAACTGTTTTTT. Protein: CASRDRDVGEKLFF.

The V and J genes are TRBV19 and TRBJ1-2, with 9 bases matching TRBD1. The ends lost 7 bases at V and 7 bases at J; junction bases unmatched: 7. Germline loops: CDR1 LNHDA, CDR2 SQIVND (reference sequence). CDR3 length equals 13 residues. The CDR3 DNA is TGTGCCAGTAAGGAACAGGGGGCATCTGGCTACACCTTC. This gives the protein CASKEQGASGYTF.

This sequence joins TRBV2 and TRBJ1-1; D remains unclear. This CDR3 is built from 11 residues. Between the trimmed V and J ends, which lost 7 bases and 1 base, there was a span of 4 bases. Germline-derived CDR1 and CDR2 are SNHLY and FYNNEI. The CDR3 region is CASMGNTEAFF. CDR3 nucleotides: TGTGCCAGCATGGGGAACACTGAAGCTTTCTTT. The full variable domain, completed using reference TRBV2 and TRBJ1-1, is EPEVTQTPSHQVTQMGQEVILRCVPISNHLYFYWYRQILGQKVEFLVSFYNNEISEKSEIFDDQFSVERPDGSNFTLKIRSTKLEDSAMYFCASMGNTEAFFGQGTRLTVV.

The rearrangement links TRBV30 to TRBJ2-3, with D tentatively TRBD2 (7 bases). The CDR3 has 13 amino acids. V lost 3 bases and J lost 8, with 15 bases in between. CDR1 is GTSNPN, CDR2 SVGIG, per germline (reference sequence). The DNA of the CDR3 is TGTGCCTGGAGCGAGGCGGGGGCAGGTACGCAGTATTTT. Translation: CAWSEAGAGTQYF.

The V and J genes are TRBV5-1 and TRBJ2-5; D remains ambiguous. There are 13 residues in the CDR3. V lost 1 base and J lost 2, with 6 bases in between. Per the germline V gene, CDR1 is SGHRS and CDR2 is YFSETQ. The CDR3 sequence: CASSLFGQETQYF. The DNA of the CDR3 is TGCGCCAGCAGCTTGTTCGGGCAAGAGACCCAGTACTTC.

This clone showed up just once. The chain employs TRBV28 and TRBJ1-4; D uncertain. The V gene's germline CDR1 is MDHEN and CDR2 SYDVKM. The germline V and J ends were trimmed by 8 bases and 0 bases, with 7 bases remaining between them. The CDR3 extends over 13 amino acids. CDR3 DNA sequence: TGTGCCAGCCTGGGTACAACTAATGAAAAACTGTTTTTT. It translates to CASLGTTNEKLFF.

CDR3 bases: TGTGCCAGCAGTTTAGGCGGGGAGTTCTCAGATACGCAGTATTTT. Amino acid sequence: CASSLGGEFSDTQYF. This chain connects TRBV6-5 to TRBJ2-3, with a tentative D call TRBD2 (6 bases). Trimming took off 4 bases at V and 4 bases at J, with 15 bases between the two ends. This CDR3 has 15 amino acids. Germline CDR1 is MNHEY and CDR2 is SVGAGI.

The chain is built from TRBV7-8 and TRBJ1-5; no definite D call. Looked up from germline, CDR1 is SGHVS and CDR2 is FQNEAQ. The CDR3 is 16 amino acids. Trimming left V 2 bases short and J 1 base short, with 12 bases between. CDR3 sequence reads: CASSLISAGSNQPQHF. DNA of the CDR3: TGTGCCAGCAGCTTAATATCAGCCGGGAGCAATCAGCCCCAGCATTTT.

The V call is TRBV12-3 or TRBV12-4, the J call TRBJ2-3; D is uncertain. This CDR3 region has 13 residues. The germline V and J ends were trimmed by 6 bases and 6 bases, with 13 bases remaining between them. CDR3 bases: TGTGCCAGCAGCCCCCTTAGATTGGATACGCAGTATTTT. It is translated as CASSPLRLDTQYF.

CDR3 protein: CASSVRDTSSGNTIYF. CDR3 in DNA: TGTGCCAGCAGCGTACGGGACACGAGCTCTGGAAACACCATATATTTT. The chain employs TRBV9 and TRBJ1-3; possibly TRBD1 for D (6 bases). V was trimmed by 1 base and J by 0 bases, leaving 11 bases between them. The CDR3 sequence is 16 residues long. In germline, CDR1 is SGDLS, CDR2 YYNGEE.

On this clone: The same CDR3 can be traced to other DNA sequences in this sample. The V call is TRBV7-9, the J call TRBJ1-5; D call uncertain. This CDR3 is built from 13 residues. Per germline, CDR1 SEHNR and CDR2 FQNEAQ (reference sequence). Trimming removed 0 bases at V and 5 bases at J, with 5 bases between. CDR3 amino acids: CASSLAGDQPQHF. The CDR3, as DNA: TGTGCCAGCAGCTTAGCCGGAGATCAGCCCCAGCATTTT.

J is TRBJ1-6 and V is TRBV6-5; perhaps TRBD1 as D (6 bases). Trimming cost V 9 bases and J 8 bases, with 17 bases left between them. The CDR3 spans 14 residues. Germline loops: CDR1 MNHEY, CDR2 SVGAGI. The CDR3 DNA sequence: TGTGCCAGTGAAACAGGGCCTCGGGATTCACCCCTCCACTTT. It encodes CASETGPRDSPLHF.

This clone was detected once. The gene calls are TRBV19 and TRBJ1-2, with 9 bases identical to TRBD1. V shed 7 bases, J shed 6 bases, and the junction held 6 bases outside the gene matches. From germline, CDR1 is LNHDA and CDR2 SQIVND (reference sequence). This CDR3 is 13 amino acids long. CDR3 in DNA: TGTGCCAGTAACCAGGGGGACAGGGATGGCTACACCTTC. Translating it yields CASNQGDRDGYTF.